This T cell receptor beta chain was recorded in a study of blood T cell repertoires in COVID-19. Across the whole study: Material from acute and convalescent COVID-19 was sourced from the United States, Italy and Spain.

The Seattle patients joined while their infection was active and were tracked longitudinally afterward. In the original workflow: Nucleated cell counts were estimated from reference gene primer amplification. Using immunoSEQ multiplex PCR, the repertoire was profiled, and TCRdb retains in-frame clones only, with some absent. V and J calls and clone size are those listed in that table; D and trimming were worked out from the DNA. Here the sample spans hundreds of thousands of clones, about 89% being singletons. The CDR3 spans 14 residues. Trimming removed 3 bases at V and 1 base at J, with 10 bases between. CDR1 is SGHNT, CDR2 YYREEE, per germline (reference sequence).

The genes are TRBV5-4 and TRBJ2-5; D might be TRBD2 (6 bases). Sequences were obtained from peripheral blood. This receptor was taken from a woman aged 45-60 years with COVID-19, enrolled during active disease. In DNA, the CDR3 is TGTGCCAGCAGCTCCGGGGGAACCCAAGAGACCCAGTACTTC. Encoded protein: CASSSGGTQETQYF.